The sample holds many counts of the clone carrying this T cell receptor (beta chain). Time point noted: blood at routine non-recurrence follow-up after resection. In each case, whole RNA from tumor, nontumor lung or frozen PBMC was sequenced unsorted. Germline V gene lookup returns CDR1 SGHRS and CDR2 YFSETQ. The CDR3 sequence is 14 residues long. The V gene end was trimmed by 4 bases and the J gene end by 5 bases; junction bases not matched to a gene: 5. The data derive from a study of spatial heterogeneity in lung cancer. Overall study context: The donors comprised 60 to 85 untreated early-stage non-small cell lung cancer patients.

A unique molecular identifier was attached to every TCR cDNA molecule. Each CDR3 protein gets one entry after TCRdb re-called the 5' RACE reads with MiXCR. In the table there are roughly 71,000 distinct CDR3 sequences, nearly 9% of which are singletons. This sequence joins TRBV5-1 and TRBJ2-7; 11 nucleotides line up with TRBD1. Material: PBMCs, obtained at follow-up. This TCR was sampled from a female donor with early-stage non-small cell lung cancer. The CDR3 loop reads CASSGQGAPDEQYF. In DNA form, the CDR3 reads TGCGCCAGCAGCGGACAGGGGGCGCCAGACGAGCAGTACTTC.